The 22 T cell receptor beta chains below come from one sample, sequenced in a study of control samples from healthy donors and cancer patients. Sequencing was performed with immunoSEQ multiplex PCR; in TCRdb, only in-frame clones are kept and a portion is missing. The sample shows roughly 160,000 clones, around 94% of them seen only once. The specimen was PBMCs. The receptors originated from a man aged 55 to 70 with colorectal cancer.

V is TRBV5-1 and J is TRBJ1-2, with 9 bases that match TRBD1. J lost 7 bases, V lost 3 bases, and 1 base had no gene match. The germline V gene has CDR1 SGHRS and CDR2 YFSETQ. The CDR3 spans 12 residues. Here the CDR3 DNA reads TGCGCCAGCAGCTCGACAGGGGGTGGCTACACCTTC. Translated: CASSSTGGGYTF.

The rearrangement uses TRBV2 and TRBJ2-3, with TRBD2 matching over 9 bases. The CDR3 sequence is 14 residues long. In germline, CDR1 is SNHLY, CDR2 FYNNEI. With 8 bases clipped from V and 4 bases from J, the junction kept 7 bases outside the gene matches. CDR3 nucleotide sequence: TGTGCCAGCGGAAGGGCGGGGGGGGCAGATACGCAGTATTTT. As protein: CASGRAGGADTQYF.

CDR3 protein: CASSIDRIGEQYF. The DNA for the CDR3 is TGTGCCAGTAGTATAGACAGGATCGGCGAGCAGTACTTC. The chain combines TRBV19 with TRBJ2-7; D is uncertain. Trimming removed 0 bases at V and 6 bases at J, with 9 bases between. This CDR3 has 13 amino acids. The V gene's germline CDR1 is LNHDA and CDR2 SQIVND (reference sequence).

The chain couples TRBV6-5 to TRBJ2-7, with 12 bases identical to TRBD1. Losses at the gene ends were 6 bases for V and 0 bases for J; bases not matched to a gene: 3. Per the germline V gene, CDR1 is MNHEY and CDR2 is SVGAGI. CDR3 length: 15 residues. The CDR3 reads CASRPGQGASYEQYF. As DNA, the CDR3 is TGTGCCAGCAGGCCGGGACAGGGGGCCTCCTACGAGCAGTACTTC.

The chain combines TRBV2 with TRBJ2-5, with D possibly matching TRBD1 (5 bases). CDR1 SNHLY and CDR2 FYNNEI come from the germline V gene. The CDR3 runs 13 residues. V was clipped by 8 bases and J by 2 bases, with 12 bases between them. The CDR3 spells CASGAPEQETQYF. The CDR3, as DNA: TGTGCCAGCGGGGCGCCAGAACAAGAGACCCAGTACTTC.

This rearrangement joins TRBV5-1 to TRBJ2-7, with D hard to call. The ends were cut back, 0 bases at V and 6 bases at J, with 10 bases in the middle. Germline CDR1 is SGHRS and CDR2 is YFSETQ. The CDR3 runs to 13 residues. The CDR3: CASSLVGLSEQYF. DNA for the CDR3: TGCGCCAGCAGCTTGGTAGGGTTGAGCGAGCAGTACTTC.

This clone was recorded only once. V and J are TRBV10-3 and TRBJ2-2; 7 nucleotides match TRBD1. From germline, CDR1 is ENHRY and CDR2 SYGVKD. The CDR3 loop spans 16 amino acids. The ends lost 4 bases at V and 0 bases at J; junction bases unmatched: 5. CDR3 bases: TGTGCCATCAGTGCGGGACAGCCGACGAACACCGGGGAGCTGTTTTTT. It codes for CAISAGQPTNTGELFF.

This clone was observed a single time. The CDR3: CSVVTGGNTIYF. The CDR3 DNA follows: TGCAGCGTAGTTACGGGGGGAAACACCATATATTTT. The chain employs TRBV29-1 and TRBJ1-3; D call uncertain. Germline V gene lookup returns CDR1 SQVTM and CDR2 ANQGSEA. The length of the CDR3 is 12 residues. V was trimmed by 6 bases and J by 4 bases, leaving 10 bases between them.

The V gene is TRBV7-2, the J gene TRBJ1-3; the D gene is possibly TRBD1 (6 bases). Trimming took off 3 bases at V and 4 bases at J, with 13 bases between the two ends. From germline, CDR1 is SGHTA and CDR2 FQGNSA. The CDR3 is 15 residues long. In DNA, the CDR3 is TGTGCCAGCAGCTTTTGGGGGCTGGAAGGAAACACCATATATTTT. This sequence encodes CASSFWGLEGNTIYF.

This clone was observed a single time. This sample includes further DNA sequences coding for the same CDR3. The chain couples TRBV4-1 to TRBJ2-1; 10 bases fit TRBD2. From germline, CDR1 is MGHRA and CDR2 YSYEKL. The CDR3 loop spans 15 amino acids. Trimming at V came to 4 bases and at J to 5 bases, leaving 5 bases not matched to a gene. The CDR3 sequence is CASSPSSGGNNEQFF. For the CDR3, the DNA is TGCGCCAGCAGCCCGTCTAGCGGGGGCAACAATGAGCAGTTCTTC.

The genes are TRBV5-1 and TRBJ1-1; no firm D call. Per the germline V gene, CDR1 is SGHRS and CDR2 is YFSETQ. Trimming removed 0 bases from V and 2 bases from J, with 11 bases in between. The CDR3 is made up of 15 amino acids. CDR3 DNA: TGCGCCAGCAGCTTGGTTACGGGAATAAACACTGAAGCTTTCTTT. It specifies CASSLVTGINTEAFF. Filled out from reference TRBV5-1 and TRBJ1-1, the complete variable domain reads KAGVTQTPRYLIKTRGQQVTLSCSPISGHRSVSWYQQTPGQGLQFLFEYFSETQRNKGNFPGRFSGRQFSNSRSEMNVSTLELGDSALYLCASSLVTGINTEAFFGQGTRLTVV.

The chain employs TRBV6-1 and TRBJ2-7; D is perhaps TRBD1 (5 bases). From germline, CDR1 is MNHNS and CDR2 SASEGT. This CDR3 comprises 14 residues. Trimming removed 2 bases at V and 3 bases at J, with 11 bases between. The CDR3: CASSELGRVYEQYF. The CDR3 nucleotides read TGTGCCAGCAGTGAATTGGGCAGGGTCTACGAGCAGTACTTC.

The gene calls are TRBV7-7 and TRBJ2-1; D possibly corresponds to TRBD2 (7 bases). Germline V gives CDR1 SSHAT, CDR2 FNYEAQ (reference sequence). The CDR3 extends over 17 amino acids. Trimming pared 4 bases from V and 4 bases from J, leaving 20 bases between. The CDR3 reads CASSSLAGGGLYNEQFF. The CDR3 coding sequence is TGTGCCAGCAGCTCCCTGGCTGGCGGGGGCCTTTACAATGAGCAGTTCTTC.

The chain has TRBV18 and TRBJ2-3; D may be TRBD1 (6 bases). The V gene's germline CDR1 is KGHSH and CDR2 LQKENI. The germline V and J ends were trimmed by 6 bases and 5 bases, with 12 bases remaining between them. The CDR3 has 13 amino acids. In DNA form, the CDR3 reads TGTGCCAGCTCGTGGACAGATAAAGATACGCAGTATTTT. It is translated as CASSWTDKDTQYF.

The rearrangement uses TRBV4-3 and TRBJ2-2, with no clear D. V shed 4 bases and J shed 3 bases, with 9 bases lying between them. Germline CDR1 LGHNA, CDR2 YSLEER. The CDR3 extends over 14 amino acids. This CDR3 reads CASSLLRDTGELFF. Written as DNA, the CDR3 is TGCGCCAGCAGCCTCCTTAGGGACACCGGGGAGCTGTTTTTT.

V usage is TRBV5-1 and J usage is TRBJ1-6; D is perhaps TRBD1 (6 bases). V lost 2 bases to trimming and J lost 5 bases, with 8 bases between them. The CDR3 is 14 amino acids. Per germline, CDR1 SGHRS and CDR2 YFSETQ. The CDR3 DNA reads as TGCGCCAGCAGCTTAGAGGGGGATAATTCACCCCTCCACTTT. Amino acids: CASSLEGDNSPLHF.

The CDR3 reads CASSFGQAITGTQYF. The CDR3 bases are TGTGCCAGCAGCTTCGGACAGGCCATAACGGGTACGCAGTATTTT. This chain connects TRBV7-2 to TRBJ2-3, with 7 bases fitting TRBD1. Germline CDR1 is SGHTA and CDR2 is FQGNSA. The CDR3 contains 15 residues. The ends lost 3 bases at V and 8 bases at J; junction bases unmatched: 11.

The genes are TRBV5-6 and TRBJ2-5; TRBD1 is a possible D gene (6 bases). Trimming shortened V by 4 bases and J by 4 bases, and 11 bases separated the two germline ends. This CDR3 spans 13 amino acids. Germline CDR1 SGHDT, CDR2 YYEEEE. CDR3 sequence reads: CASSLGHSETQYF. The CDR3 nucleotides read TGTGCCAGCAGCCTGGGACATTCAGAGACCCAGTACTTC.

This clone has a single count. The rearrangement joins TRBV29-1 to TRBJ1-1; 11 bases map to TRBD1. CDR1 and CDR2 from the germline V gene are SQVTM and ANQGSEA. The CDR3 covers 13 residues. Losses at the gene ends were 4 bases for V and 5 bases for J; bases not matched to a gene: 3. CDR3 nucleotides: TGCAGCGTTGCCGGACAGGGGGCGACTGAAGCTTTCTTT. Translated: CSVAGQGATEAFF.

The J gene is TRBJ1-2, the V gene TRBV5-6, with 7 bases fitting TRBD1. V dropped 0 bases and J dropped 6; count of bases not matched to a gene: 11. There are 16 residues in the CDR3. Germline V lookup: CDR1 SGHDT, CDR2 YYEEEE. The CDR3 DNA follows: TGTGCCAGCAGCTTGGGACAGGGCCCTTTTAGAGATGGCTACACCTTC. Protein: CASSLGQGPFRDGYTF.

The rearrangement joins TRBV18 to TRBJ2-5; 8 nucleotides match TRBD1. This CDR3 is 14 amino acids long. Looked up from germline, CDR1 is KGHSH and CDR2 is LQKENI. V trimming: 6 bases; J trimming: 5 bases; junction bases outside the gene matches: 8. CDR3 nucleotides: TGTGCCAGCTCTCTAGGACAGGGTGAGGAGACCCAGTACTTC. Its translation is CASSLGQGEETQYF.

The rearrangement uses TRBV3-1 (or the pseudogene TRBV3-2) and TRBJ1-1; maybe TRBD1 (5 bases). Germline CDR1 LGHDT, CDR2 YNNKEL (reference sequence). V was shortened by 1 base and J by 3 bases, with 9 bases between the two germline ends. The CDR3 totals 14 residues. CDR3 sequence: CASSQAGGDTEAFF. CDR3 DNA sequence: TGTGCCAGCAGCCAAGCGGGGGGGGACACTGAAGCTTTCTTT.